This T cell receptor (beta chain) was found in a study of cytomegalovirus exposure and HLA in healthy donors. The overall study: A later analysis reported the 90 to 150 validation repertoires used the same platform as the 500 to 800 first-cohort repertoires.

Clones were sequenced by immunoSEQ multiplex PCR, and TCRdb holds only the in-frame ones, with some missing. The sample holds 150,000 to 200,000 clones, roughly 89% seen once. In regard to this clone: Its specificity is not known.

Findings and limits, study-wide: Most TCR sequences proved rare, with some public TCRs found in many donors.

This TCR derives from a woman aged 25 to 39 in good health and CMV-seronegative. Sequenced input: PBMCs.

CDR3 sequence reads: CASRGQGSSYNSPLHF. CDR3 DNA sequence: TGTGCCAGCCGCGGACAGGGGAGCTCCTATAATTCACCCCTCCACTTT. The chain employs TRBV5-4 and TRBJ1-6, with TRBD1 identical over 9 bases. With 7 bases clipped from V and 0 bases from J, the junction kept 5 bases outside the gene matches. The CDR3 has 16 amino acids. CDR1 and CDR2 from the germline V gene are SGHNT and YYREEE (reference sequence).